This entry concerns a single T cell receptor beta chain. Its antigen is not known. Germline V gene lookup returns CDR1 SQVTM and CDR2 ANQGSEA. V lost 5 bases and J lost 8, with 13 bases in between. The CDR3 length is 12 residues. The data stem from a study of blood T cells in healthy people across ages. The study's findings and limits: There was no known CMV status for donors, so expanded clonotype changes were possibly confounded.

PCR was performed a second time for about 7 to 12 cycles using a sample-barcoded 5' primer and a J-beta primer mix. One entry per CDR3 protein, called by TCRdb with MiXCR from the 5' RACE reads. The table shows 600,000 to 850,000 distinct CDR3 sequences, with 40% to 45% occurring only once. The receptor's source is a woman aged 60-70 years in good health. The V and J genes are TRBV29-1 and TRBJ2-1; a weak D match, TRBD2 (6 bases). Sequencing was carried out using blood. CDR3 in DNA: TGCAGCGTTAGTGAGGGAGGCGATGAGCAGTTCTTC. Its translation: CSVSEGGDEQFF.